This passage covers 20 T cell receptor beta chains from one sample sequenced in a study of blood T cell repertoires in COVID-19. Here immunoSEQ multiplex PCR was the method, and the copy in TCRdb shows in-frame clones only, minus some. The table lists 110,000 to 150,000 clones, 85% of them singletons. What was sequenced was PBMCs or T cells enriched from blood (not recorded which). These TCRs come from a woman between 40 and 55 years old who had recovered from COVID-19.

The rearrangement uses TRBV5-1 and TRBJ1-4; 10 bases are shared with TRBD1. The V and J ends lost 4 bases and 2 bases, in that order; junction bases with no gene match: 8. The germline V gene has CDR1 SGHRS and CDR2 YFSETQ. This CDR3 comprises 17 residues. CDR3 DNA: TGCGCCAGCAGCCCGGACAGGGGGTCGAGTACTAATGAAAAACTGTTTTTT. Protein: CASSPDRGSSTNEKLFF.

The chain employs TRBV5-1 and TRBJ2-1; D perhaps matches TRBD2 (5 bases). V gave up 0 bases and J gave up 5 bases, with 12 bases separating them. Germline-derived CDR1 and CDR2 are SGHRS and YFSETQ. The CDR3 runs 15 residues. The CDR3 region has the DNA TGCGCCAGCAGCTTGGATGGCGGGCGGAACAATGAGCAGTTCTTC. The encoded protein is CASSLDGGRNNEQFF.

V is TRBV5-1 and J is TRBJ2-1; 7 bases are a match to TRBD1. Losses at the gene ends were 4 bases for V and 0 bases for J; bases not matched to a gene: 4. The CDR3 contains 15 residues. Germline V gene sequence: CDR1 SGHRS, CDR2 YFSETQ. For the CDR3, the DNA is TGCGCCAGCAGCCAGACAGGGAGCTCCTACAATGAGCAGTTCTTC. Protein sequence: CASSQTGSSYNEQFF.

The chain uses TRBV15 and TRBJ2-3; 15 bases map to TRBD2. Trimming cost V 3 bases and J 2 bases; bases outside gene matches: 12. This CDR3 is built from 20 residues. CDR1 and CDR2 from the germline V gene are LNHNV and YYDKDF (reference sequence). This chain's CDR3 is CATSSTRTSGRDSITDTQYF. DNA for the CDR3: TGTGCCACCAGCAGCACCAGGACTAGCGGGAGGGACAGCATCACAGATACGCAGTATTTT.

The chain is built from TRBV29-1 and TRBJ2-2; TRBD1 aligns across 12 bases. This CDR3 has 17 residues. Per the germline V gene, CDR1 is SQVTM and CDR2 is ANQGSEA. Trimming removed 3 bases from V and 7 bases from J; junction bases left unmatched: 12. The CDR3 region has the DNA TGCAGCGTTGACTCTAGGGGACAGGGGGCGACGAGCGGGGAGCTGTTTTTT. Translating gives CSVDSRGQGATSGELFF.

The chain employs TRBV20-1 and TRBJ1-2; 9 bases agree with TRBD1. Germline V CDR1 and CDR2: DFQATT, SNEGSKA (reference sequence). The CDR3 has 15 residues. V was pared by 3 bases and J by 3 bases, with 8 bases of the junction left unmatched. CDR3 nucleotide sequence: TGCAGTGCTAGTGCTGGACAGGGGTGGGACTATGGCTACACCTTC. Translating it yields CSASAGQGWDYGYTF.

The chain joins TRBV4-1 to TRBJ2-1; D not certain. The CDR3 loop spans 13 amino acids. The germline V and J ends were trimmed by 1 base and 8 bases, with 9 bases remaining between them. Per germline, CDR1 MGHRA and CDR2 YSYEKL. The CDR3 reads CASSQAPVYEQFF. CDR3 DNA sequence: TGCGCCAGCAGCCAAGCTCCTGTCTATGAGCAGTTCTTC.

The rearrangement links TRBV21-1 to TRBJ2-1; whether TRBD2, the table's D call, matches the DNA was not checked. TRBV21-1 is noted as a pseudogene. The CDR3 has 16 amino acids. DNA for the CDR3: TGTGCCAGCAACCCCTACCCCAGCGGGGGATACAATGAGCAGTTCTTC. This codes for CASNPYPSGGYNEQFF.

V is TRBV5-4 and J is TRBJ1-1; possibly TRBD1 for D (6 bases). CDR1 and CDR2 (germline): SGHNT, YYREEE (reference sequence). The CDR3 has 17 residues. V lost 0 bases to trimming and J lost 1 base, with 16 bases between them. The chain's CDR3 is CASSLGGTTRKNTEAFF. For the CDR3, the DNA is TGTGCCAGCAGCTTGGGGGGGACAACCAGGAAGAACACTGAAGCTTTCTTT.

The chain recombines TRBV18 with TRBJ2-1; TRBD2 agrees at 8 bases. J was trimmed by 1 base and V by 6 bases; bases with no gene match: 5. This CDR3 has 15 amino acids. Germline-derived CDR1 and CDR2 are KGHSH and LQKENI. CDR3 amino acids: CASSSAGDSYNEQFF. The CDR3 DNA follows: TGTGCCAGCTCCTCAGCGGGAGATTCCTACAATGAGCAGTTCTTC. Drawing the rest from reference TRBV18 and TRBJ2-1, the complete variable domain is NAGVMQNPRHLVRRRGQEARLRCSPMKGHSHVYWYRQLPEEGLKFMVYLQKENIIDESGMPKERFSAEFPKEGPSILRIQQVVRGDSAAYFCASSSAGDSYNEQFFGPGTRLTVL.

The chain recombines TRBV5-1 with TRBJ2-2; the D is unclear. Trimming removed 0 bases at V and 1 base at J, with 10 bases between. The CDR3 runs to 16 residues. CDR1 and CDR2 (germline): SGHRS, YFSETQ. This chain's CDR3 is CASSLVTTLNTGELFF. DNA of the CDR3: TGCGCCAGCAGCTTGGTTACCACTCTGAACACCGGGGAGCTGTTTTTT.

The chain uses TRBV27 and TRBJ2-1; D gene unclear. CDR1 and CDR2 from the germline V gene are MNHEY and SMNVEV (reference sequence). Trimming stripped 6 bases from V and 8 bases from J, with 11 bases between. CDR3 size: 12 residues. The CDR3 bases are TGTGCCAGCAGCTTCCTAAGAGATGAGCAGTTCTTC. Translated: CASSFLRDEQFF.

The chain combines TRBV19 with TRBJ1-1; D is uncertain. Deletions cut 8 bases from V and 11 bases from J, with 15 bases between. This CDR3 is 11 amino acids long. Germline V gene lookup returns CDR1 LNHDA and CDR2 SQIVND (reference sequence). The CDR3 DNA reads TGTGCCAGTGTGGGGAGGTTCGGGGCTTTCTTT. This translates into CASVGRFGAFF.

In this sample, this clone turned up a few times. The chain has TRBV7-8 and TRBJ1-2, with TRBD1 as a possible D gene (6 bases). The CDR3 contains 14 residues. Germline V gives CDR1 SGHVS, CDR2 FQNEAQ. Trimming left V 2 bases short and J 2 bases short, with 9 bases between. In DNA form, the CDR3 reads TGTGCCAGCAGCTTACGGACAGAGAACTATGGCTACACCTTC. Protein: CASSLRTENYGYTF.

CDR3 nucleotide sequence: TGCGCCAGCAGCTTGGGCAGCGACCAAGAGACCCAGTACTTC. Protein product: CASSLGSDQETQYF. This chain links TRBV5-1 with TRBJ2-5; D not resolved. Germline loops: CDR1 SGHRS, CDR2 YFSETQ. The germline V and J ends were trimmed by 0 bases and 0 bases, with 6 bases remaining between them. This CDR3 contains 14 residues.

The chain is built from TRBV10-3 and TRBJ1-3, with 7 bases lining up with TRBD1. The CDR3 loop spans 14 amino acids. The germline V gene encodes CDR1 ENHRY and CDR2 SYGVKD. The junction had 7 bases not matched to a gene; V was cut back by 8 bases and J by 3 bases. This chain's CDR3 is CAIQFDRDGNTIYF. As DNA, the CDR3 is TGTGCCATCCAATTCGACAGGGATGGAAACACCATATATTTT.

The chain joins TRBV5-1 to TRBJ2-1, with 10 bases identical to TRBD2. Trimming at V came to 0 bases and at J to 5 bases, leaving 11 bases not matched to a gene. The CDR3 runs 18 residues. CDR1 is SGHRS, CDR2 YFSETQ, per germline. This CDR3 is CASSLEILAGGIDNEQFF. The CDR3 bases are TGCGCCAGCAGCTTGGAAATCTTAGCGGGGGGCATAGACAATGAGCAGTTCTTC.

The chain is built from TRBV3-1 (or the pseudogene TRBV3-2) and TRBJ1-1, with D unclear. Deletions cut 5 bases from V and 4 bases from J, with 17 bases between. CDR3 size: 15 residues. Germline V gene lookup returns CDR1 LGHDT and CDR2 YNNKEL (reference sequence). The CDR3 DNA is TGTGCCAGCAGCGTAGTCGGGATGTCGGGCACTGAAGCTTTCTTT. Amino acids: CASSVVGMSGTEAFF.

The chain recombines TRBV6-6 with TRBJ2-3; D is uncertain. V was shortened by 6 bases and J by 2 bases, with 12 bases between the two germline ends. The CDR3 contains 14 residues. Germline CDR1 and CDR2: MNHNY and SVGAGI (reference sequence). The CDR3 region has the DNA TGTGCCAGCAGCGCAGGTAGAGTCACAGATACGCAGTATTTT. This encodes CASSAGRVTDTQYF.

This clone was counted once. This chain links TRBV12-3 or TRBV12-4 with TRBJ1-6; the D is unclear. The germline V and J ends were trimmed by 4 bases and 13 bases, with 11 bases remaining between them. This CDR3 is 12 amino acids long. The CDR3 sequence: CASSSRLHPLHF. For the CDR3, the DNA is TGTGCCAGCAGTTCCCGACTGCACCCCCTCCACTTT.